The sequence of this TCR beta chain was determined in a study of blood T cell repertoires in COVID-19. Profiled with immunoSEQ multiplex PCR; TCRdb holds only in-frame clones, not every one. The sample includes 60,000 or so clones, approximately 80% seen only once; the top ten take about 10%. The CDR3 sequence is 16 residues long. Trimming took 0 bases from V and 7 from J, leaving 18 bases between them. Germline CDR1 is MNHEY and CDR2 is SVGAGI. This clone was seen only once. The sample taken for sequencing was peripheral blood. This TCR derives from a man aged 25-40 years with COVID-19, enrolled during active disease. V gene TRBV6-5 combines with J gene TRBJ2-5; D is perhaps TRBD2 (7 bases). The DNA of the CDR3 is TGTGCCAGCAGTTACTCGAGGGTAGTGAGGGGGGGGACCCAGTACTTC. Its translation: CASSYSRVVRGGTQYF.